The rows below give T cell receptor beta chains drawn from one sample of a study of blood T cell repertoires in COVID-19. Clones were sequenced by immunoSEQ multiplex PCR, and TCRdb holds only the in-frame ones, with some missing. The sample lists under 450,000 clones, approximately 89% seen once, with around an eighth in the top ten. The sample consisted of peripheral blood. The origin of the receptors is a woman aged 45 to 65 with COVID-19, enrolled during active disease. Each CDR3 is given with its conserved first and last residue. The D gene is left open where the match is weak. Rows may omit the clone size; those that give it use once, few, many or a size class.

v_gene,j_gene,d_gene,abundance,CDR3aa,CDR3nt
TRBV6-5,TRBJ2-3,.,.,CASSSRTDTQYF,TGTGCCAGCTCAAGCCGCACAGATACGCAGTATTTT
TRBV10-2,TRBJ1-5,.,.,CASSYSNQPQHF,TGCGCCAGCTCGTATAGCAATCAGCCCCAGCATTTT
TRBV9,TRBJ1-1,.,.,CASSGRQAGETEAFF,TGTGCCAGCAGCGGCCGACAGGCGGGCGAAACTGAAGCTTTCTTT
TRBV12-5,TRBJ1-4,.,.,CASGEGATNEKLFF,TGTGCTAGTGGCGAGGGGGCAACTAATGAAAAACTGTTTTTT
TRBV19,TRBJ2-3,TRBD2,.,CASSYERGSDADTQYF,TGTGCCAGTAGTTACGAGCGGGGCTCGGACGCAGATACGCAGTATTTT
TRBV3-1/TRBV3-2,TRBJ1-1,TRBD1,.,CASSPGTVPRDTEAFF,TGTGCCAGCAGCCCAGGGACAGTGCCGCGGGACACTGAAGCTTTCTTT
TRBV30,TRBJ2-1,TRBD2,once,CAWSTGTMTNEQFF,TGTGCCTGGAGTACCGGGACTATGACGAATGAGCAGTTCTTC
TRBV5-1,TRBJ2-1,TRBD1,.,CASGQGAYNEQFF,TGCGCCAGCGGACAGGGGGCCTACAATGAGCAGTTCTTC
TRBV6-5,TRBJ2-7,.,.,CASSLGLSSYEQYF,TGTGCCAGCAGCCTCGGACTTTCCTCCTACGAGCAGTACTTC
TRBV10-3,TRBJ1-2,.,.,CAISESRADRNGYTF,TGTGCCATCAGTGAGTCGAGGGCAGACCGGAATGGCTACACCTTC
TRBV15,TRBJ1-6,.,.,CATSRAYNSPLHF,TGTGCCACCAGCAGAGCCTACAATTCACCCCTCCACTTT
TRBV28,TRBJ1-5,.,.,CASSLEQGGNQPQHF,TGTGCCAGCAGTTTAGAACAGGGCGGCAATCAGCCCCAGCATTTT
TRBV11-2,TRBJ2-7,TRBD2,.,CASSRGGGEQYF,TGTGCCAGCAGCCGCGGGGGGGGCGAGCAGTACTTC
TRBV7-9,TRBJ1-2,TRBD1,.,CASSLDDRGYGYTF,TGTGCCAGCAGCTTGGATGACAGGGGCTATGGCTACACCTTC
TRBV6-1,TRBJ1-6,.,once,CASSEALRTSFHF,TGTGCCAGCAGTGAAGCGCTTCGGACATCCTTCCACTTT
TRBV3-1/TRBV3-2,TRBJ1-3,.,.,CASSRGRGAGGNTIYF,TGTGCCAGCAGCCGAGGCCGGGGGGCAGGTGGAAACACCATATATTTT
TRBV18,TRBJ2-7,TRBD2,.,CASSPERGTYEQYF,TGTGCCAGCTCACCGGAGCGGGGGACGTACGAGCAGTACTTC
TRBV5-1,TRBJ1-4,.,.,CASSLRANEKLFF,TGCGCCAGCAGCTTAAGAGCGAATGAAAAACTGTTTTTT
TRBV6-5,TRBJ1-1,.,.,CASGNRFGTEAFF,TGTGCCAGCGGTAACAGATTTGGCACTGAAGCTTTCTTT
TRBV4-1,TRBJ2-5,TRBD2,.,CASSPTPLAGGGETQYF,TGCGCCAGCAGCCCAACACCATTAGCGGGGGGAGGAGAGACCCAGTACTTC
TRBV5-1,TRBJ2-2,.,.,CASSSGGASTGELFF,TGCGCCAGCAGCTCGGGCGGGGCGAGCACCGGGGAGCTGTTTTTT
TRBV24-1,TRBJ2-1,TRBD2,.,CATSDFGLGRLFF,TGTGCCACCAGTGATTTTGGACTCGGGAGGTTGTTCTTC
TRBV19,TRBJ1-1,TRBD1,.,CASRDRGRTEAFF,TGTGCCAGTAGGGACAGGGGGAGGACTGAAGCTTTCTTT
TRBV5-4,TRBJ2-3,TRBD2,.,CASSRTSGGSTDTQYF,TGTGCCAGCAGCCGGACTAGCGGGGGGTCCACAGATACGCAGTATTTT
TRBV7-6,TRBJ2-1,TRBD2,.,CASSSLPGPSGSYNEQFF,TGTGCCAGCAGCTCCCTACCCGGGCCTAGCGGGAGTTACAATGAGCAGTTCTTC
TRBV11-2,TRBJ1-1,TRBD1,.,CASSRDRDREAFF,TGTGCCAGCAGCCGGGACAGAGATCGTGAAGCTTTCTTT
TRBV4-1,TRBJ2-7,TRBD2,.,CARGRASGYYEQYF,TGCGCCAGAGGAAGGGCTAGCGGCTACTACGAGCAGTACTTC
TRBV6-5,TRBJ2-3,TRBD2,.,CASTVRGGTDTQYF,TGTGCCAGCACGGTGCGGGGGGGCACAGATACGCAGTATTTT
TRBV12-3/TRBV12-4,TRBJ1-1,.,.,CASSLFSEDEAFF,TGTGCCAGCAGTTTATTCTCAGAGGATGAAGCTTTCTTT
TRBV19,TRBJ2-3,.,once,CASRETGETSDTQYF,TGTGCCAGTAGAGAGACGGGAGAAACCTCAGATACGCAGTATTTT
TRBV21-1,TRBJ1-2,.,.,CASSPGRGRSGYGYTF,TGTGCCAGCAGCCCGGGCAGGGGGCGATCGGGCTATGGCTACACCTTC
TRBV7-2,TRBJ1-6,.,few,CASSPRGVQNSPLHF,TGTGCCAGCAGCCCCCGCGGGGTTCAAAATTCACCCCTCCACTTT
TRBV28,TRBJ2-7,.,.,CASSTPRGHLSYEQYF,TGTGCCAGCAGTACTCCCAGAGGGCATCTCTCCTACGAGCAGTACTTC
TRBV29-1,TRBJ2-1,TRBD1,.,CSVPEGQGQFF,TGCAGCGTCCCCGAGGGACAGGGGCAGTTCTTC
TRBV27,TRBJ1-1,.,.,CASSLWPPSRIGTEAFF,TGTGCCAGCAGTTTATGGCCCCCTTCGAGGATAGGCACTGAAGCTTTCTTT
TRBV29-1,TRBJ1-4,.,.,CTWGGGPTNEKLFF,TGCACCTGGGGAGGGGGACCAACTAATGAAAAACTGTTTTTT
TRBV2,TRBJ1-2,.,.,CASSVRRDYGYTF,TGTGCCAGCAGTGTTCGCAGGGACTATGGCTACACCTTC
TRBV28,TRBJ1-2,TRBD1,few,CASGRGPNYGYTF,TGTGCCAGCGGTAGGGGGCCTAACTATGGCTACACCTTC
TRBV19,TRBJ2-5,.,once,CASSIGQVYQETQYF,TGTGCCAGTAGTATAGGGCAGGTGTACCAAGAGACCCAGTACTTC
TRBV13,TRBJ2-4,.,.,CASSLRGTKNIQYF,TGTGCCAGCAGCTTAAGGGGGACCAAAAACATTCAGTACTTC
TRBV7-9,TRBJ2-1,.,.,CASSFYTGRDNEQFF,TGTGCCAGCAGCTTCTATACAGGGCGGGACAATGAGCAGTTCTTC
TRBV19,TRBJ1-2,TRBD1,.,CASKRTGVIQFGYTF,TGTGCCAGTAAGCGTACAGGGGTGATACAATTTGGCTACACCTTC
TRBV28,TRBJ1-4,TRBD1,.,CASSLISQGNEKLFF,TGTGCCAGCAGTCTAATCTCACAGGGGAACGAAAAACTGTTTTTT
TRBV9,TRBJ1-2,.,once,CASSVEWVTSHGYTF,TGTGCCAGCAGCGTAGAATGGGTGACTTCCCATGGCTACACCTTC
TRBV6-6,TRBJ2-7,TRBD1,.,CASSPGTGPEQYF,TGTGCCAGCAGCCCCGGGACAGGGCCCGAGCAGTACTTC
TRBV19,TRBJ2-7,.,many,CASSLRTSNHEQYF,TGTGCCAGTAGTCTCCGAACTAGTAACCACGAGCAGTACTTC
TRBV27,TRBJ1-1,.,.,CASSPYVQGNTEAFF,TGTGCCAGCAGCCCTTATGTGCAGGGGAACACTGAAGCTTTCTTT
TRBV3-1/TRBV3-2,TRBJ2-6,.,.,CASSHSGSGANVLTF,TGTGCCAGCAGCCACTCCGGCTCTGGGGCCAACGTCCTGACTTTC
TRBV2,TRBJ1-2,.,.,CASSRQTRNYGYTF,TGTGCCAGCAGTCGCCAGACACGAAACTATGGCTACACCTTC
TRBV19,TRBJ1-5,TRBD1,.,CASSIRDRGQPQHF,TGTGCCAGTAGTATAAGGGACAGGGGTCAGCCCCAGCATTTT
TRBV2,TRBJ2-7,TRBD2,.,CASRVAGGPGEQYF,TGTGCCAGCAGAGTAGCGGGGGGGCCGGGGGAGCAGTACTTC
TRBV14,TRBJ1-1,TRBD1,.,CASSPWTGMNTEAFF,TGTGCCAGCAGCCCCTGGACAGGGATGAACACTGAAGCTTTCTTT
TRBV2,TRBJ2-5,TRBD2,.,CASYASGVPFMRAQYF,TGTGCCAGCTACGCAAGCGGGGTTCCTTTCATGAGAGCCCAGTACTTC